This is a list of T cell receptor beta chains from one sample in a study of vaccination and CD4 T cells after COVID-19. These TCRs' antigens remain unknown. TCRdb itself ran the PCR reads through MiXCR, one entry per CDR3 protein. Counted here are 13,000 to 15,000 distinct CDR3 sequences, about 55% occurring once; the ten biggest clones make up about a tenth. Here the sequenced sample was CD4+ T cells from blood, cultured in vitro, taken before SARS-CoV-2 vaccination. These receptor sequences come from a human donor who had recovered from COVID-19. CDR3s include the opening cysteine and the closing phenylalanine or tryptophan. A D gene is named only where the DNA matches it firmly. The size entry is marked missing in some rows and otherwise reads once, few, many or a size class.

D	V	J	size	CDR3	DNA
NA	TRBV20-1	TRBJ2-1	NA	CSARGQAHEQFF	TGCAGTGCTAGAGGACAGGCGCATGAGCAGTTCTTC
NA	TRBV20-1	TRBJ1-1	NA	CSARDWAGELTEAFF	TGCAGTGCTAGAGATTGGGCAGGGGAGTTAACTGAAGCTTTCTTT
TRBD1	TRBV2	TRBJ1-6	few	CASSRDSNSPLHF	TGTGCCAGCAGTCGGGACAGCAATTCACCCCTCCACTTT
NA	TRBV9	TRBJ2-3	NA	CASSVAGDADTQYF	TGTGCCAGCAGCGTAGCGGGAGATGCAGATACGCAGTATTTT
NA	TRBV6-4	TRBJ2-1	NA	CASSETVSDVNEQFF	TGTGCCAGCAGTGAGACAGTGTCGGATGTCAATGAGCAGTTCTTC
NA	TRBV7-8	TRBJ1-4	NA	CASSPSHTNEKLFF	TGTGCCAGCAGCCCAAGCCATACTAATGAAAAACTGTTTTTT
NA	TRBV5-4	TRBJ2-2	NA	CASSPARGTSTEELFF	TGTGCCAGCAGCCCGGCCCGCGGGACATCCACCGAGGAGCTGTTTTTT
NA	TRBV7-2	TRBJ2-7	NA	CASSLAPQTYEQYF	TGTGCCAGCAGCTTAGCGCCACAAACCTACGAGCAGTACTTC
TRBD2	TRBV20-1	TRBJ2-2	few	CSSGSGTGELFF	TGCAGTAGCGGGAGTGGGACCGGGGAGCTGTTTTTT
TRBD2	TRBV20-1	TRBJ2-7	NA	CSASHTLAAYEQYF	TGCAGTGCTAGCCACACACTAGCGGCCTACGAGCAGTACTTC
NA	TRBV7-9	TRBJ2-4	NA	CASSLAVGDIQYF	TGTGCCAGCAGCTTAGCGGTTGGGGACATTCAGTACTTC
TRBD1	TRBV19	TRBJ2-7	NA	CASSKSTGNYEQYF	TGTGCCAGTAGTAAGTCGACAGGGAACTACGAGCAGTACTTC
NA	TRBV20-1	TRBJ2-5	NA	CSAGLGSGQYQETQYF	TGCAGTGCCGGGTTGGGCAGCGGACAGTACCAAGAGACCCAGTACTTC
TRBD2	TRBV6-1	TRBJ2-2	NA	CATGLVGTGELFF	TGTGCCACGGGACTAGTGGGCACCGGGGAGCTGTTTTTT
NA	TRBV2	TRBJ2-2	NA	CASRAELSPGELFF	TGTGCCAGCAGGGCGGAGTTATCCCCCGGGGAGCTGTTTTTT
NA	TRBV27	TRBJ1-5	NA	CASGFSNQPQHF	TGTGCCAGCGGGTTTAGCAATCAGCCCCAGCATTTT
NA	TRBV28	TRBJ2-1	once	CASSTYILYNEQFF	TGTGCCAGCAGTACCTATATACTCTACAATGAGCAGTTCTTC
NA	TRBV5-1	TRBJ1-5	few	CASSLIAGGNNQPQHF	TGCGCCAGCAGCTTGATCGCCGGGGGCAACAATCAGCCCCAGCATTTT
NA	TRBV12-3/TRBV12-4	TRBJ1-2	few	CASSLHNYGYTF	TGTGCCAGTAGTTTACATAACTATGGCTACACCTTC
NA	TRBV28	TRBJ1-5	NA	CASSLIKTGRNQPQHF	TGTGCCAGCAGCCTAATCAAGACGGGACGGAATCAGCCCCAGCATTTT
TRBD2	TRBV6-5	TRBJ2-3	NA	CASSSGLAGTDTQYF	TGTGCCAGCAGTTCCGGACTAGCGGGAACAGATACGCAGTATTTT
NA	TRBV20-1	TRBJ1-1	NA	CSAFRERSAFF	TGCAGTGCTTTCAGGGAGCGATCAGCTTTCTTT
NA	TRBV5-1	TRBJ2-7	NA	CASSYAGDFYEQYF	TGCGCCAGCAGTTATGCAGGGGATTTCTACGAGCAGTACTTC
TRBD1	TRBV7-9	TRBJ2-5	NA	CASSLGTTGIYSVTQYF	TGTGCCAGCAGCTTAGGCACGACAGGGATCTACTCGGTGACCCAGTACTTC
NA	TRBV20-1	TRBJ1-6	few	CSAKSETYNSPLHF	TGCAGTGCTAAAAGTGAGACCTATAATTCACCCCTCCACTTT
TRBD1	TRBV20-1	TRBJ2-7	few	CSAVVAGTGSYEQYF	TGCAGTGCTGTAGTTGCCGGGACAGGCTCCTACGAGCAGTACTTC
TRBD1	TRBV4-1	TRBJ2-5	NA	CASSQQPGQGGSQYF	TGCGCCAGCAGCCAACAACCGGGACAGGGTGGCTCCCAGTACTTC
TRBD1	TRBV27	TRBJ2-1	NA	CASSRTGSDEQFF	TGTGCCAGCAGTCGGACAGGTTCCGATGAGCAGTTCTTC